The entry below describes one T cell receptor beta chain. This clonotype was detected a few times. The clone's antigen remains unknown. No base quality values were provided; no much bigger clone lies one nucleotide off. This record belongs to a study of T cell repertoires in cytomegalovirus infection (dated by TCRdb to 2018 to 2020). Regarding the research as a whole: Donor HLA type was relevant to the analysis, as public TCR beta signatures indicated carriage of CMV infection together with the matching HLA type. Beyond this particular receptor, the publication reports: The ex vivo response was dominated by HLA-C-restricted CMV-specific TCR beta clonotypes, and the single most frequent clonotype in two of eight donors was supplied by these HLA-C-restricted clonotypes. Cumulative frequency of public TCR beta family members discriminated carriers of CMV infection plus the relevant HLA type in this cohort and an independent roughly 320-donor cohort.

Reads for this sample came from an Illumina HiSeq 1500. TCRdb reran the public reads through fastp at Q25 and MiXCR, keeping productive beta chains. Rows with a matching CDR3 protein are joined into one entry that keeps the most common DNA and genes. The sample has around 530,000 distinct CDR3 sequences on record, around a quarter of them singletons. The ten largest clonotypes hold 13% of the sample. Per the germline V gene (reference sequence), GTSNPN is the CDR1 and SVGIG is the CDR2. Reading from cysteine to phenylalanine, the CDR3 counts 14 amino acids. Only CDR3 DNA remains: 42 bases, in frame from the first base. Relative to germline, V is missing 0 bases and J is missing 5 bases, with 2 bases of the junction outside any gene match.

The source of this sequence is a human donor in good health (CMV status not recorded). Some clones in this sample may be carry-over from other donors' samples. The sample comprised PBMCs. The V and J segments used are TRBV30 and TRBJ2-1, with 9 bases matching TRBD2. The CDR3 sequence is CAWSVRLADNEQFF. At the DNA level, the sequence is TGTGCCTGGAGTGTACGACTAGCGGACAATGAGCAGTTCTTC.